This T cell receptor beta chain was identified in a study of long-term antiretroviral therapy in people with HIV. Points from the study as a whole: Blood collection from about 2004 to 2017 possibly occurred under older ART regimens. Although diversity increased after ART, it remained lower than in transplant donor controls.

About this clone itself: Its antigen is undetermined.

Researchers ran immunoSEQ v3.0 at survey level. The assay was immunoSEQ multiplex PCR, and TCRdb's table has in-frame clones only and misses some. This sample has roughly 26,000 clones, with 85% to 95% found just once. CDR3 length equals 15 residues. Germline lookup yields CDR1 SGHDN and CDR2 FVKESK. With 1 base removed from V and 0 bases from J, the gap between germline ends came to 9 bases. Every specimen held between roughly 0.85-11 million cryopreserved PBMC. These were thawed and washed before DNA extraction. The genes are TRBV14 and TRBJ1-2, with D possibly matching TRBD1 (5 bases). The sequenced sample was unsorted PBMCs, obtained 4.9 years after starting antiretroviral therapy. This clonotype was obtained from a woman aged 45-60 years with HIV. CDR3 region: CASSQVGASNYGYTF. CDR3 DNA: TGTGCCAGCAGCCAAGTCGGGGCCTCTAACTATGGCTACACCTTC.